This T cell receptor (beta chain) was identified in a study of control samples from healthy donors and cancer patients. Only in-frame clones appear in the TCRdb table, and some are missing; sequencing was by immunoSEQ multiplex PCR. The sample consists of about 180,000 clones, 90% of them appearing once. The source of this sequence is a woman aged 50 to 60 in good health. The specimen was blood.

The CDR3 DNA is TGTGCCAGCAACTCGAATACAGATACGCAGTATTTT. Translated, it gives CASNSNTDTQYF. V is TRBV5-5 and J is TRBJ2-3; D remains ambiguous. Trimming stripped 6 bases from V and 3 bases from J, with 8 bases between. The CDR3 sequence is 12 residues long. Germline V CDR1 and CDR2: SGHKS, YYEKEE (reference sequence).